This T cell receptor (beta chain) was captured in a study of identical twins. Study-wide results and limits: Cord blood beta clonotypes that were abundant carried fewer insertions, and memory repertoires showed no such trend. The study found excess low generation probability among twin-shared out-of-frame alpha sequences.

In TCRdb, the 5' RACE reads were re-called with MiXCR into one record per CDR3 protein. The data contain 15,000 to 20,000 distinct CDR3 sequences, roughly 63% of them singletons. This CDR3 region has 15 residues. The germline V gene encodes CDR1 DFQATT and CDR2 SNEGSKA (reference sequence). V lost 6 bases, J lost 8 bases, and 23 bases lay in between. With regard to this clonotype: Its antigen remains unidentified.

The sample comprised memory (CD45RO+) T cells sorted from blood. The chain links TRBV20-1 to TRBJ2-1; D call uncertain. This TCR came from a young woman in good health. This table probably holds off-target reads from a library built for another chain. The DNA of the CDR3 is TGCAGTGCGATGTCTCCCGGGCTAGTCCCCCATGAGCAGTTCTTC. Translation: CSAMSPGLVPHEQFF.